The 2 T cell receptor beta chains given below trace back to one sample, sequenced in a study of Ad26.COV2.S vaccination and SARS-CoV-2 variants (dated by TCRdb to about 2021). Receptor libraries were prepared by the immunoSEQ multiplex PCR assay. TCRdb mirrors the immuneACCESS table, restricted to in-frame sequences. Some clones are absent from its copies; in checked studies, under half trace to an unresolved V gene, and the reason for the others is unknown. This sample comprises some 350,000 clones, about 90% of them detected only once. The ten most abundant clones make up about 3.8% of the sample. Interpreted using the paper, the time point label stands for: individuals recovered from natural SARS-CoV-2 infection. The source material was peripheral blood, sampled after recovery from COVID-19. The origin of the receptors is a human donor who had recovered from COVID-19.

This clone was seen a single time. The chain is built from TRBV25-1 and TRBJ1-5; D is ambiguous. Germline-derived CDR1 and CDR2 are MGHDK and SYGVNS. V was trimmed by 4 bases and J by 2 bases, leaving 12 bases between them. The CDR3 totals 15 residues. The chain's CDR3 is CASSGLFSGNQPQHF. CDR3 nucleotide sequence: TGTGCCAGCAGTGGGCTCTTTAGCGGCAATCAGCCCCAGCATTTT.

The chain is built from TRBV12-3 or TRBV12-4 and TRBJ1-2, with 7 bases lining up with TRBD1. This CDR3 is 12 amino acids long. J was trimmed by 4 bases and V by 4 bases; bases with no gene match: 0. CDR3 bases: TGTGCCAGCAGTTGGGACAGCTATGGCTACACCTTC. This gives the protein CASSWDSYGYTF.